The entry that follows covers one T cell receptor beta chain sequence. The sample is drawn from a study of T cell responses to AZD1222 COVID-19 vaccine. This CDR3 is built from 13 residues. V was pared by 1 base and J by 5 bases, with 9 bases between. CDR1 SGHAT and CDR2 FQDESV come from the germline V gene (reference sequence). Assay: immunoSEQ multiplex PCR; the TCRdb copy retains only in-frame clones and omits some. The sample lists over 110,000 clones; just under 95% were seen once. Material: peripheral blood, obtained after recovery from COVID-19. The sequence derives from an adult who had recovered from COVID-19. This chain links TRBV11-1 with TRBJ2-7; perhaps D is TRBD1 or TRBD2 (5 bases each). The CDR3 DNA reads TGTGCCAGCAGCTTAGGGGGACGGGACGAGCAGTACTTC. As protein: CASSLGGRDEQYF.